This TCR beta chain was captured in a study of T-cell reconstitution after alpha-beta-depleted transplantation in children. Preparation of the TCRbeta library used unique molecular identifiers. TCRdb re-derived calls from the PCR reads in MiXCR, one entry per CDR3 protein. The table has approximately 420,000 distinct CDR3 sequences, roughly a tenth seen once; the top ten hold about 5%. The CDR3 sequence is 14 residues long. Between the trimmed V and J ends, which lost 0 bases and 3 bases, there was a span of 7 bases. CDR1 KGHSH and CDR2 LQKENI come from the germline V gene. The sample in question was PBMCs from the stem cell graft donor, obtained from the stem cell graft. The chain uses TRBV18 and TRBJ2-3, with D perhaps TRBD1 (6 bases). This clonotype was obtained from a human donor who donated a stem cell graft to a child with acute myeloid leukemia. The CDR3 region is CASSPPGATDTQYF. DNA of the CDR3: TGTGCCAGCTCACCACCGGGGGCTACAGATACGCAGTATTTT.